Listed below are T cell receptor beta chains from one sample, sequenced in a study of blood T cell repertoires in COVID-19. Generated by immunoSEQ multiplex PCR, the TCRdb table keeps only in-frame clones and is missing some. Of 250,000 to 350,000 clones detected, about 82% appear once; the ten largest clones hold around 4%. Sequenced material: peripheral blood. The source is a woman between 45 and 60 years old with active or convalescent COVID-19. Each CDR3 is given with its conserved first and last residue. The D gene is left open where the match is weak. A row's size may be missing; if present it is once, few, many or a size class.

CDR3 length | J gene | D gene | clone size | V gene | CDR3 protein | CDR3 DNA
15 | TRBJ1-4 | . | . | TRBV29-1 | CSVVPTDATNEKLFF | TGCAGCGTTGTACCGACAGATGCAACTAATGAAAAACTGTTTTTT
17 | TRBJ1-6 | . | few | TRBV5-6 | CASSGPPGSSYNSPLHF | TGTGCCAGCAGCGGCCCTCCGGGGAGCTCCTATAATTCACCCCTCCACTTT
13 | TRBJ2-5 | . | . | TRBV5-1 | CASSWEIRETQYF | TGCGCCAGCAGCTGGGAGATACGAGAGACCCAGTACTTC
14 | TRBJ2-7 | . | . | TRBV18 | CASSEPGTPYEQYF | TGTGCCAGCTCAGAACCCGGGACTCCCTACGAGCAGTACTTC
14 | TRBJ2-5 | . | . | TRBV15 | CATSRDTGEETQYF | TGTGCCACCAGCAGAGATACAGGAGAAGAGACCCAGTACTTC
14 | TRBJ2-7 | . | . | TRBV10-3 | CAISGEAGAYEQYF | TGTGCCATCAGTGGCGAAGCGGGCGCCTACGAGCAGTACTTC
15 | TRBJ2-1 | TRBD2 | . | TRBV30 | CAWDEIAGMADEQFF | TGTGCCTGGGATGAGATAGCGGGAATGGCGGATGAGCAGTTCTTC
14 | TRBJ2-5 | . | . | TRBV6-4 | CASSPSQKGGTQYF | TGTGCCAGCAGTCCATCCCAGAAAGGGGGGACCCAGTACTTC
14 | TRBJ2-7 | . | once | TRBV3-1/TRBV3-2 | CASSQETRANEQYF | TGTGCCAGCAGCCAAGAAACCAGGGCCAACGAGCAGTACTTC
12 | TRBJ2-5 | . | once | TRBV5-1 | CASSSRGETQYF | TGCGCCAGCAGCTCAAGGGGGGAGACCCAGTACTTC
16 | TRBJ2-5 | TRBD2 | . | TRBV10-1 | CASSEGLAGGQETQYF | TGCGCCAGCAGCGAGGGACTAGCGGGAGGCCAAGAGACCCAGTACTTC
13 | TRBJ1-2 | TRBD1 | . | TRBV10-3 | CATETGGHYGYTF | TGTGCCACCGAAACAGGGGGCCACTATGGCTACACCTTC
15 | TRBJ2-7 | . | . | TRBV7-6 | CASSPRTGGYGEQYF | TGTGCCAGCAGCCCCAGGACAGGAGGGTATGGCGAGCAGTACTTC
15 | TRBJ2-7 | TRBD2 | . | TRBV5-1 | CASSFGTSGIYEQYF | TGCGCCAGCAGCTTCGGGACTAGCGGCATTTACGAGCAGTACTTC
15 | TRBJ2-7 | TRBD2 | . | TRBV28 | CASSLQAGEGYDEYF | TGTGCCAGCAGTTTACAGGCGGGAGAGGGCTACGACGAGTACTTC
15 | TRBJ1-3 | TRBD1 | . | TRBV6-5 | CASSRQGADGNTIYF | TGTGCCAGCAGTCGACAGGGGGCGGATGGAAACACCATATATTTT
13 | TRBJ1-1 | . | . | TRBV7-9 | CASSSFMNTEAFF | TGTGCCAGCAGCTCTTTTATGAACACTGAAGCTTTCTTT
11 | TRBJ2-1 | . | . | TRBV12-3/TRBV12-4 | CASKDWGPEFF | TGTGCCAGCAAGGATTGGGGCCCGGAGTTCTTC
15 | TRBJ2-7 | TRBD2 | . | TRBV4-1 | CASSQLAGATYEQYF | TGCGCCAGCAGCCAACTAGCGGGAGCCACCTACGAGCAGTACTTC
14 | TRBJ2-3 | . | . | TRBV7-7 | CASSLGGPTDTQYF | TGTGCTAGCAGCTTAGGCGGGCCCACAGATACGCAGTATTTT
15 | TRBJ2-7 | TRBD1 | . | TRBV18 | CASSPTGGTSYEQYF | TGTGCCAGCTCACCAACAGGGGGGACCTCCTACGAGCAGTACTTC
16 | TRBJ2-7 | TRBD2 | . | TRBV5-1 | CASSLVSSGSSYEQYF | TGCGCCAGCAGCTTGGTCTCTAGCGGGAGTAGCTACGAGCAGTACTTC
15 | TRBJ1-5 | . | . | TRBV2 | CASTLEGGRNQPQHF | TGTGCCAGCACTCTTGAAGGGGGTCGGAATCAGCCCCAGCATTTT
15 | TRBJ2-2 | TRBD1 | . | TRBV6-4 | CASSRQGRNTGELFF | TGTGCCAGCAGCCGACAGGGGAGAAACACCGGGGAGCTGTTTTTT
15 | TRBJ1-1 | TRBD1 | once | TRBV24-1 | CATSDRRQGNTEAFF | TGTGCCACCAGTGATCGGAGACAGGGCAACACTGAAGCTTTCTTT
14 | TRBJ1-5 | . | . | TRBV28 | CASSTSTLNQPQHF | TGTGCCAGCAGTACCTCTACCCTTAATCAGCCCCAGCATTTT
13 | TRBJ1-6 | . | . | TRBV3-1/TRBV3-2 | CAISVGASSPLHF | TGTGCCATCTCTGTGGGGGCTAGTTCACCCCTCCACTTT
14 | TRBJ2-7 | . | . | TRBV5-1 | CASSDGTNSYEQYF | TGCGCCAGCAGCGACGGGACAAACTCCTACGAGCAGTACTTC
15 | TRBJ2-7 | . | few | TRBV6-5 | CASNPLGGRSYEQYF | TGTGCCAGCAATCCCCTGGGGGGGCGGTCCTACGAGCAGTACTTC
14 | TRBJ2-7 | TRBD2 | . | TRBV30 | CAWSSSGITNEQYF | TGTGCCTGGAGTTCTAGCGGGATAACTAACGAGCAGTACTTC
15 | TRBJ1-3 | . | . | TRBV19 | CASSMGQGLGNTIYF | TGTGCCAGTAGTATGGGGCAGGGCCTCGGAAACACCATATATTTT
16 | TRBJ1-5 | . | . | TRBV28 | CASSLSLSNSNQPQHF | TGTGCCAGCAGTTTATCTCTGTCTAATAGCAATCAGCCCCAGCATTTT
15 | TRBJ1-1 | . | . | TRBV18 | CASSPPHRANTEAFF | TGTGCCAGCTCACCACCGCACAGGGCGAACACTGAAGCTTTCTTT
16 | TRBJ2-3 | TRBD2 | . | TRBV9 | CASSPIGAGVADTQYF | TGTGCCAGCAGCCCTATAGGAGCGGGAGTCGCAGATACGCAGTATTTT
19 | TRBJ2-1 | TRBD2 | . | TRBV7-3 | CASSLGFETSGNGLNEQFF | TGTGCCAGCAGCTTAGGGTTCGAGACTAGCGGGAATGGGTTAAATGAGCAGTTCTTC
16 | TRBJ1-6 | . | . | TRBV19 | CASSIGQSSYNSPLHF | TGTGCCAGTAGTATTGGACAGAGCTCCTATAATTCACCCCTCCACTTT
15 | TRBJ2-1 | TRBD2 | . | TRBV27 | CASSLRTSGYNEQFF | TGTGCCAGCAGTTTGAGGACTAGCGGATACAATGAGCAGTTCTTC
13 | TRBJ2-1 | . | . | TRBV12-3/TRBV12-4 | CASIPRGGDEQFF | TGTGCCAGCATCCCTCGTGGCGGGGATGAGCAGTTCTTC
13 | TRBJ1-2 | . | once | TRBV30 | CARALRGNYGYTF | TGTGCCCGGGCCCTAAGAGGGAACTATGGCTACACCTTC
16 | TRBJ1-1 | . | once | TRBV7-9 | CASSLVGFRVNTEAFF | TGTGCCAGCAGCTTAGTAGGTTTCAGGGTGAACACTGAAGCTTTCTTT
17 | TRBJ1-5 | TRBD1 | . | TRBV3-1/TRBV3-2 | CASSQWRGQGSNQPQHF | TGTGCCAGCAGCCAGTGGAGGGGACAGGGGAGCAATCAGCCCCAGCATTTT
14 | TRBJ2-7 | . | . | TRBV5-1 | CASSLIGQAYEQYF | TGCGCCAGCAGCTTGATCGGCCAGGCCTACGAGCAGTACTTC
16 | TRBJ2-3 | TRBD1 | . | TRBV24-1 | CATSEAGQGGSDTQYF | TGTGCCACCAGTGAGGCGGGACAGGGAGGGTCAGATACGCAGTATTTT
17 | TRBJ2-1 | TRBD2 | . | TRBV7-2 | CASSLAVVAGGYNEQFF | TGTGCCAGCAGCTTAGCGGTAGTAGCGGGAGGGTACAATGAGCAGTTCTTC
14 | TRBJ1-1 | . | . | TRBV7-2 | CASSLYGVSTEAFF | TGTGCCAGCAGCTTATACGGGGTAAGCACTGAAGCTTTCTTT
15 | TRBJ1-5 | . | . | TRBV6-1 | CASSEATSGRQPQHF | TGTGCCAGCAGTGAAGCGACGTCAGGGCGCCAGCCCCAGCATTTT
14 | TRBJ2-7 | TRBD1 | . | TRBV5-1 | CASSGTTGNREQYF | TGCGCCAGCAGCGGGACGACAGGGAACCGCGAGCAGTACTTC
20 | TRBJ2-7 | TRBD1 | . | TRBV3-1/TRBV3-2 | CASSQEPLAGTAFTSYEQYF | TGTGCCAGCAGCCAAGAGCCCCTCGCCGGGACAGCTTTTACCTCCTACGAGCAGTACTTC
15 | TRBJ2-2 | . | . | TRBV5-1 | CASSFGTQNTGELFF | TGCGCCAGCAGCTTCGGGACACAAAACACCGGGGAGCTGTTTTTT
15 | TRBJ2-1 | TRBD2 | . | TRBV19 | CASSISAGGYNEQFF | TGTGCCAGTAGTATTTCAGCGGGAGGGTACAATGAGCAGTTCTTC
15 | TRBJ2-2 | TRBD1 | . | TRBV11-2 | CASSSGQGKSGELFF | TGTGCCAGCAGCTCCGGACAGGGAAAGTCCGGGGAGCTGTTTTTT
14 | TRBJ1-5 | TRBD1 | . | TRBV6-5 | CASSLTGGNQPQHF | TGTGCCAGCAGTCTGACAGGGGGCAATCAGCCCCAGCATTTT
15 | TRBJ1-2 | . | . | TRBV2 | CASSVVREANYGYTF | TGTGCCAGCAGTGTGGTCAGGGAGGCGAACTATGGCTACACCTTC
15 | TRBJ2-2 | . | few | TRBV2 | CASSPLASPTGELFF | TGTGCCAGCAGCCCCCTGGCTAGCCCCACCGGGGAGCTGTTTTTT